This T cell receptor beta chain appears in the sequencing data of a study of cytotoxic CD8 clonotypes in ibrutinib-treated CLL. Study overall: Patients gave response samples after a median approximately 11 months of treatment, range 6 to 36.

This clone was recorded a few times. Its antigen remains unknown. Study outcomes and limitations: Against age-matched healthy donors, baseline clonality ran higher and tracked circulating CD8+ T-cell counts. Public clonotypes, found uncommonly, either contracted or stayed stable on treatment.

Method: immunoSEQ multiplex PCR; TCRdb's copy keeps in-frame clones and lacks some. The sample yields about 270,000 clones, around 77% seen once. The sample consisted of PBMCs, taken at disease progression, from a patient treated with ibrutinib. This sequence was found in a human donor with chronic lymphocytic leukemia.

CDR3: CASSPGTPISYGYTF. DNA for the CDR3: TGTGCCAGCAGTCCAGGGACACCGATTAGCTATGGCTACACCTTC. The V call is TRBV28, the J call TRBJ1-2, with a weak D call TRBD1 (6 bases). Trimming took off 5 bases at V and 4 bases at J, with 17 bases between the two ends. This CDR3 is built from 15 residues. Per the germline V gene, CDR1 is MDHEN and CDR2 is SYDVKM.